This T cell receptor beta chain was retrieved from a study of blood T cell repertoires in COVID-19. About the research overall: From the United States, Italy and Spain came samples of acute and convalescent COVID-19. PBMCs, B-cell-depleted T cells, or T cells were the source of the cDNA or gDNA that made up the material.

The CDR3 extends over 17 amino acids. The J segment lost 4 bases and the V segment lost 6 bases, leaving 15 bases of the junction unmatched. The germline CDR1 and CDR2 sequences are SNHLY and FYNNEI. Under the authors' procedure: By means of reference gene primer amplification, nucleated cell counts were estimated. TCRdb's table, derived via immunoSEQ multiplex PCR, lists solely in-frame clones and lacks some. For V, J and clone size, that table is used; D and trimming come from the DNA. The sample includes fewer than 250,000 clones, around 85% of them seen just once. This sequence originates from a woman between 55 and 75 years old with active or convalescent COVID-19. Sequencing used peripheral blood. This chain joins TRBV2 and TRBJ1-5; 7 positions match TRBD1. The CDR3: CASSPTRGRGLNQPQHF. CDR3 bases: TGTGCCAGCAGCCCTACGAGGGGGCGCGGATTAAATCAGCCCCAGCATTTT. The full variable domain, completed using reference TRBV2 and TRBJ1-5, is EPEVTQTPSHQVTQMGQEVILRCVPISNHLYFYWYRQILGQKVEFLVSFYNNEISEKSEIFDDQFSVERPDGSNFTLKIRSTKLEDSAMYFCASSPTRGRGLNQPQHFGDGTRLSIL.